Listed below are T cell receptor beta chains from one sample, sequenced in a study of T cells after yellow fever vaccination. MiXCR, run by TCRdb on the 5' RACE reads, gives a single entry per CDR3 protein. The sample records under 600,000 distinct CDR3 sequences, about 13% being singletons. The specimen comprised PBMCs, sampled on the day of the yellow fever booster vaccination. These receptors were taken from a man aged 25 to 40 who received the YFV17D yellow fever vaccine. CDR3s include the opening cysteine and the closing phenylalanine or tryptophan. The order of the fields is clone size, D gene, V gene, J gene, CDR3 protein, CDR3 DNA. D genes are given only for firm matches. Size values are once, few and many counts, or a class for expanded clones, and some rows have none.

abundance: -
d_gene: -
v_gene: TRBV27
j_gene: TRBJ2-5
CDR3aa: CASSLIPGSPQETQYF
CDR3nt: TGTGCCAGCAGTTTAATCCCTGGCAGCCCCCAAGAGACCCAGTACTTC

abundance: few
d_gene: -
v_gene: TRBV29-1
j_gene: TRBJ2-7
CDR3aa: CSVDGTGDYEQYF
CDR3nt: TGCAGCGTTGACGGGACGGGGGATTACGAGCAGTACTTC

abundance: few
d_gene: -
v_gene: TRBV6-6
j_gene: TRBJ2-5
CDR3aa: CASSYQSPETQYF
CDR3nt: TGTGCCAGCAGTTATCAGAGCCCAGAGACCCAGTACTTC

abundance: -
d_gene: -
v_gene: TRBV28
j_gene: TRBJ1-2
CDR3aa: CASITPSPGTLNYGYTF
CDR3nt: TGTGCCAGCATTACCCCTTCCCCCGGGACACTTAACTATGGCTACACCTTC

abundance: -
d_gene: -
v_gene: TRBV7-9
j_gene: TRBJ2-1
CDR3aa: CASSLVLGTNEQFF
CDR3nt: TGTGCCAGCAGCTTAGTACTGGGCACCAATGAGCAGTTCTTC

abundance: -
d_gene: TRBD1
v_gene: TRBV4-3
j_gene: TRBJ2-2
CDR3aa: CASSYTRGRELFF
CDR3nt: TGCGCCAGCAGCTACACCAGGGGGCGGGAGCTGTTTTTT

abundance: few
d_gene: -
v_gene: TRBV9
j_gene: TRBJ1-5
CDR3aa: CASSVGDGQPQHF
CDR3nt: TGTGCCAGCAGCGTAGGGGATGGCCAGCCCCAGCATTTT

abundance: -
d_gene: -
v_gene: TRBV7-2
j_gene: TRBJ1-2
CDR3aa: CASSLAGNGYTF
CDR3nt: TGTGCCAGCAGCTTAGCGGGGAATGGCTACACCTTC

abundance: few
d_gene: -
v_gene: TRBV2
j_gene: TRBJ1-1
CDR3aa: CASTVDGSNTEAFF
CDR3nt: TGTGCCAGCACCGTAGACGGTTCGAACACTGAAGCTTTCTTT

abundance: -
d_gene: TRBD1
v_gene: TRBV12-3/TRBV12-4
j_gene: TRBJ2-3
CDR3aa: CASSSDRGGTDTQYF
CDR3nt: TGTGCCAGCAGCTCCGACAGGGGGGGGACAGATACGCAGTATTTT

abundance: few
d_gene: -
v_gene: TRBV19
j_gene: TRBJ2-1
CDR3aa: CASSILAGEQFF
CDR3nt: TGTGCCAGTAGTATACTAGCTGGTGAGCAGTTCTTC

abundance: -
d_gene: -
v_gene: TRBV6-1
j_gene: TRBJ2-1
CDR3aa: CASSTAQRPYNEQFF
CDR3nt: TGTGCCAGCAGTACAGCCCAGCGGCCCTACAATGAGCAGTTCTTC

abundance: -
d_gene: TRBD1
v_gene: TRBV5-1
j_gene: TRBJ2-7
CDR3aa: CASSPTGGTYEQYF
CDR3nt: TGCGCCAGCAGCCCGACAGGGGGGACCTACGAGCAGTACTTC

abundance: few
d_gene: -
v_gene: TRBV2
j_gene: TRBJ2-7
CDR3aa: CASRPDAGGYEQYF
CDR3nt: TGTGCCAGCAGGCCCGATGCAGGGGGGTACGAGCAGTACTTC

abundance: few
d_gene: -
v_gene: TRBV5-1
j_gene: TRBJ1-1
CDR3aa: CASSDNRDTEAFF
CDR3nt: TGCGCCAGCAGCGACAACAGGGACACTGAAGCTTTCTTT

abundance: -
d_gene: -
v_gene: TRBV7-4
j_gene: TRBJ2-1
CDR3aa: CASSGGTFSYNEQFF
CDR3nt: TGTGCCAGCAGCGGGGGGACTTTCTCCTACAATGAGCAGTTCTTC

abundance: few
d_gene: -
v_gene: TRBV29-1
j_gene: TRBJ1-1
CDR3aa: CSVRSPMNTEAFF
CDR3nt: TGCAGCGTTAGATCGCCTATGAACACTGAAGCTTTCTTT

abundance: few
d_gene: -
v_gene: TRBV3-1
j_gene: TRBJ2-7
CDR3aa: CASSWTAPTYEQYF
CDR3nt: TGTGCCAGCAGCTGGACAGCTCCTACCTACGAGCAGTACTTC

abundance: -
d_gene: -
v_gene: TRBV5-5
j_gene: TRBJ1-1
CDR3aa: CASSFGTPNTEAFF
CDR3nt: TGTGCCAGCAGCTTTGGGACACCGAACACTGAAGCTTTCTTT

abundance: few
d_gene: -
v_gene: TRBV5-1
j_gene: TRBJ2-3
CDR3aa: CASSLVLGGSTDTQYF
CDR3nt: TGCGCCAGCAGCTTGGTGTTGGGGGGCTCCACAGATACGCAGTATTTT

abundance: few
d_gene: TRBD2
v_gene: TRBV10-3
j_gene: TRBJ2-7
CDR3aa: CAIRAGTSGRAYEQYF
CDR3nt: TGTGCCATCAGAGCCGGGACTAGCGGGAGGGCCTACGAGCAGTACTTC

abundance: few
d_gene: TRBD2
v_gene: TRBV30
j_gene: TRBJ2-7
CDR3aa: CAWTSGTNYEQYF
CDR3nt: TGTGCCTGGACTAGCGGGACAAACTACGAGCAGTACTTC

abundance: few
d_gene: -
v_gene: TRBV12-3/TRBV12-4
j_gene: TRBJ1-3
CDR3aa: CASSPAYGNTIYF
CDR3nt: TGTGCCAGCAGTCCTGCATATGGAAACACCATATATTTT

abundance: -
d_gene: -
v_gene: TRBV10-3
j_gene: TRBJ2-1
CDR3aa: CAISESSYEQFF
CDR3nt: TGTGCCATCAGTGAGTCGAGTTATGAGCAGTTCTTC

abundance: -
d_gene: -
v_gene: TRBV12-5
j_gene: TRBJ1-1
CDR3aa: CASGLVPMGGAYTEAFF
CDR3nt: TGTGCTAGTGGTTTGGTACCTATGGGGGGCGCGTACACTGAAGCTTTCTTT

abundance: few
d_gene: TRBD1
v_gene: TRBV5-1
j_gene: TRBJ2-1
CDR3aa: CASSFGQGPVEQFF
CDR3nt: TGCGCCAGCAGCTTTGGACAGGGTCCCGTTGAGCAGTTCTTC

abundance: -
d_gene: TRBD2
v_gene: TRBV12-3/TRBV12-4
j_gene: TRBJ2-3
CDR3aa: CASSETSGPTDTQYF
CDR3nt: TGTGCCAGCAGCGAGACTAGCGGACCCACAGATACGCAGTATTTT

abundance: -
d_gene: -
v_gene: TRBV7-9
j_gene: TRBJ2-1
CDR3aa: CASSPTAGEVNEQFF
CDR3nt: TGTGCCAGCAGCCCGACAGCTGGAGAGGTCAATGAGCAGTTCTTC

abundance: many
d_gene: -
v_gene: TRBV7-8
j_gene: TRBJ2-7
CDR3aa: CASSRNIAVYEQYF
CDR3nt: TGTGCCAGCAGCAGGAACATAGCGGTTTACGAGCAGTACTTC

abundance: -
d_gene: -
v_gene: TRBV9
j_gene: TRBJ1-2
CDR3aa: CASSVGQGGYTF
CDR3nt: TGTGCCAGCAGCGTAGGGCAGGGTGGCTACACCTTC

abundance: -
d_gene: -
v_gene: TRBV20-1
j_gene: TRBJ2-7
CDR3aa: CSASGSDEQYF
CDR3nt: TGCAGTGCTAGCGGGAGTGACGAGCAGTACTTC

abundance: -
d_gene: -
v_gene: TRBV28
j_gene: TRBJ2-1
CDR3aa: CASSLSEPYNEQFF
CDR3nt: TGTGCCAGCAGTTTAAGCGAACCGTACAATGAGCAGTTCTTC

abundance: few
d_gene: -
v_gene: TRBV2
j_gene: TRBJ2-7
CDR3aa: CASRDPPGPKSHEQYF
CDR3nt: TGTGCCAGCAGGGACCCCCCGGGACCCAAGAGTCACGAGCAGTACTTC

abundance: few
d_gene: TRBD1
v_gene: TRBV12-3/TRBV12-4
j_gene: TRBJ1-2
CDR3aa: CASSSTPGQGQYGYTF
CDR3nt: TGTGCCAGCAGTTCTACCCCGGGACAGGGCCAGTATGGCTACACCTTC

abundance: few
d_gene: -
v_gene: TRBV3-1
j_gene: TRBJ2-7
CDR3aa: CASSQEMLAGPYEQYF
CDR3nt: TGTGCCAGCAGCCAAGAGATGTTGGCAGGGCCCTACGAGCAGTACTTC

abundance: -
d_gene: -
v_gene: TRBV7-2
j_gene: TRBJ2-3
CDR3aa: CASSLRKSDTQYF
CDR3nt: TGTGCCAGCAGCTTACGTAAATCAGATACGCAGTATTTT

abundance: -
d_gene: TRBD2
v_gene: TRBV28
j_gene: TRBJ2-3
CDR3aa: CASSLYTSGTTDTQYF
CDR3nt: TGTGCCAGCAGTTTATACACTAGCGGGACAACAGATACGCAGTATTTT

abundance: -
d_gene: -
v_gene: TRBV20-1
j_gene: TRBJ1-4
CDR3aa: CSARVGRGGIATNEKLFF
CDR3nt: TGCAGTGCTAGAGTGGGACGGGGGGGGATTGCAACTAATGAAAAACTGTTTTTT

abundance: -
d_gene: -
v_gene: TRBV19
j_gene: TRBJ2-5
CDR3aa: CASSSLQETQYF
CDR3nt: TGTGCCAGTAGTAGCCTTCAAGAGACCCAGTACTTC

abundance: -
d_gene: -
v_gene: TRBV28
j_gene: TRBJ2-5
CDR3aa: CATSEWQGTKTQYF
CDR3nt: TGTGCCACCTCGGAGTGGCAGGGGACAAAGACCCAGTACTTC

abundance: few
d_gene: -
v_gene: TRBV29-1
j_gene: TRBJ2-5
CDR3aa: CSVEAPIGGGETQYF
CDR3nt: TGCAGCGTTGAAGCACCGATAGGAGGCGGGGAGACCCAGTACTTC

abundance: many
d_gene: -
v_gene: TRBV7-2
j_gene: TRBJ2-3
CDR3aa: CASSRSTDTQYF
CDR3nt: TGTGCCAGCAGCCGCAGCACAGATACGCAGTATTTT

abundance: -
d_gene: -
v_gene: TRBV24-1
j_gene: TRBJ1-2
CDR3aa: CATSGTRDYGYTF
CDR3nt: TGTGCCACCAGTGGGACCCGTGACTATGGCTACACCTTC

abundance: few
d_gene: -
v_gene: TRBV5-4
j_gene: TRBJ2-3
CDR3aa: CASSPGASPSTDTQYF
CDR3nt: TGTGCCAGCAGCCCTGGGGCTAGCCCGAGCACAGATACGCAGTATTTT

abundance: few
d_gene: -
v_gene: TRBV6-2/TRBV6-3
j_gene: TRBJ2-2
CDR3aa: CASSYFSGQNTGELFF
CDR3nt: TGTGCCAGCAGTTACTTTTCTGGACAGAACACCGGGGAGCTGTTTTTT

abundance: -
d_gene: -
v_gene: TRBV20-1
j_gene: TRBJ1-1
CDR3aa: CSASSRTVLVEAFF
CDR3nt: TGCAGTGCTAGTAGTAGGACGGTTCTTGTGGAGGCTTTCTTT

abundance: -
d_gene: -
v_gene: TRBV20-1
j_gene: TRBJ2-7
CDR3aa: CSASSGVWGGRQYF
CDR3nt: TGCAGTGCTTCCTCAGGGGTTTGGGGCGGTAGGCAGTACTTC

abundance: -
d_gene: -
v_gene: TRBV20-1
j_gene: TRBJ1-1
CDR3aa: CSARAGGRMNTEAFF
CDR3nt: TGCAGTGCTAGAGCGGGGGGCCGGATGAACACTGAAGCTTTCTTT

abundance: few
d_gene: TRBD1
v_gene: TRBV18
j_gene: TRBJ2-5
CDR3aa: CASSGQGTLETQYF
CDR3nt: TGTGCCAGCTCAGGACAGGGAACCCTGGAGACCCAGTACTTC

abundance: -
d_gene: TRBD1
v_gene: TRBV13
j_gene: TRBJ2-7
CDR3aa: CASGYRDRPLVEQYF
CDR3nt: TGTGCCAGCGGTTACCGGGACAGACCCCTAGTAGAGCAGTACTTC

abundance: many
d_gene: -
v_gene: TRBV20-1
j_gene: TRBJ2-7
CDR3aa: CSARDPRNYEQYF
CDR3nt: TGCAGTGCTAGAGATCCCCGCAACTACGAGCAGTACTTC

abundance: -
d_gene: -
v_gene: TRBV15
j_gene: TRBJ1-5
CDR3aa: CATRINYSNQPQHF
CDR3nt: TGTGCCACCAGGATTAATTATAGCAATCAGCCCCAGCATTTT

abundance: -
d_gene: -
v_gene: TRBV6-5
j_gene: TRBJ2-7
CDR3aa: CASSWRGQGVHEQYF
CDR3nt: TGTGCCAGCAGTTGGAGGGGCCAGGGGGTCCACGAGCAGTACTTC

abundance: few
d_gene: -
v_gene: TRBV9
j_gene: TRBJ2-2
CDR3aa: CASSGPTGELFF
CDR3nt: TGTGCCAGCAGCGGGCCTACCGGGGAGCTGTTTTTT

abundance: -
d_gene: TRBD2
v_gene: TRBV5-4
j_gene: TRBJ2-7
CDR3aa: CASSLGLAGPSRIEPYEQYF
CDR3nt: TGTGCCAGCAGCTTAGGACTAGCGGGGCCCAGTCGAATCGAACCCTACGAGCAGTACTTC

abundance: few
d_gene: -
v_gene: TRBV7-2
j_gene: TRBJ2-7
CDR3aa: CASSRSGRSLYEQYF
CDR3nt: TGTGCCAGCAGCCGGTCGGGCCGCTCACTCTACGAGCAGTACTTC

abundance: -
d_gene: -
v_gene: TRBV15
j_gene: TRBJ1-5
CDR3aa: CATSTGGRGGNQPQHF
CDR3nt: TGTGCCACCAGCACCGGGGGCAGAGGTGGCAATCAGCCCCAGCATTTT

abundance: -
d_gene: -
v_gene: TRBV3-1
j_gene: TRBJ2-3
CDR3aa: CASSQDWAGEITDTQYF
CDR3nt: TGTGCCAGCAGCCAAGACTGGGCGGGTGAGATCACAGATACGCAGTATTTT

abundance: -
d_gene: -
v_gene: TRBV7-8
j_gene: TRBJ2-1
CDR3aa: CASSLELTIPLF
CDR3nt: TGTGCCAGCAGCTTAGAGTTAACCATCCCGCTCTTC